One and the same sample provided the 24 T cell receptor beta chains below, sequenced in a study of shared clonotypes between healthy human individuals. TCRdb keeps only in-frame clones here, not all; method: immunoSEQ multiplex PCR. The sample consists of approximately 1.1 million clones, 75% to 85% of them appearing once. Sequenced input: memory CD4+ T cells from PBMCs. Documented subset: CD45RA-negative fraction. All receptors derive from a man aged 18-30 years in good health. Some clones in this sample may be carry-over from other donors' samples.

Comments on this clone: The same CDR3 is also encoded by other DNA sequences in this sample. The chain couples TRBV7-2 to TRBJ2-1; the match to TRBD2 covers 13 bases. The germline V gene encodes CDR1 SGHTA and CDR2 FQGNSA. The CDR3 sequence is 15 residues long. V lost 1 base and J lost 7; bases outside the gene matches: 1. The CDR3 DNA reads as TGTGCCAGCAGCTTAGGGACTAGCGGGAGTAATGAGCAGTTCTTC. Translating gives CASSLGTSGSNEQFF.

The table lists this clone with a count of one. J is TRBJ2-1 and V is TRBV11-3; D ambiguous. Deletions cut 1 base from V and 0 bases from J, with 10 bases between. Germline CDR1 SGHNT, CDR2 YENEEA. The CDR3 sequence is 16 residues long. CDR3 DNA sequence: TGTGCCAGCAGCTTAGGTGTCCGGAGCTCCTACAATGAGCAGTTCTTC. Protein: CASSLGVRSSYNEQFF.

The chain combines TRBV29-1 with TRBJ1-2; a weak D match, TRBD1 (5 bases). Deletions cut 4 bases from V and 4 bases from J, with 10 bases between. In germline, CDR1 is SQVTM, CDR2 ANQGSEA. The CDR3 totals 12 residues. CDR3 nucleotides: TGCAGCGTTGCCTGGGGGTCCTATGGCTACACCTTC. This gives the protein CSVAWGSYGYTF.

This chain links TRBV6-5 with TRBJ1-2, with D possibly matching TRBD1 (6 bases). Germline CDR1 reads MNHEY; CDR2 reads SVGAGI. With 2 bases removed from V and 8 bases from J, the gap between germline ends came to 18 bases. This CDR3 has 15 amino acids. In nucleotides, the CDR3 is TGTGCCAGCAGTTACGCCTCGGGGGGCTCACGGGGCTACACCTTC. Translation: CASSYASGGSRGYTF.

The chain is built from TRBV5-4 and TRBJ2-2, with TRBD2 as a possible D gene (6 bases). The CDR3 spans 13 residues. The V and J ends lost 4 bases and 7 bases respectively, with 11 bases between them. Germline values: CDR1 SGHNT, CDR2 YYREEE (reference sequence). CDR3 nucleotide sequence: TGTGCCAGCAGCGACCCCGGGGGCGGGGAGCTGTTTTTT. Translated: CASSDPGGGELFF.

V and J are TRBV29-1 and TRBJ2-5; D not certain. The CDR3 runs to 9 residues. The V and J ends lost 7 bases and 5 bases respectively, with 5 bases between them. Germline V gene data show CDR1 as SQVTM and CDR2 as ANQGSEA. DNA for the CDR3: TGCAGCGGGATGGAGACCCAGTACTTC. The encoded protein is CSGMETQYF.

This chain joins TRBV18 and TRBJ1-1; 8 positions match TRBD1. Trimming took 3 bases from V and 4 from J; bases not matched to a gene: 7. Germline lookup yields CDR1 KGHSH and CDR2 LQKENI. The CDR3 is 15 residues long. The CDR3 DNA is TGTGCCAGCTCACCTACGACAGGGGTGGGCACTGAAGCTTTCTTT. As protein: CASSPTTGVGTEAFF.

This clone was seen once. V and J are TRBV29-1 and TRBJ2-5; 13 bases line up with TRBD2. Germline V lookup: CDR1 SQVTM, CDR2 ANQGSEA. The CDR3 covers 13 residues. The CDR3 sequence is CGGGLAGSETQYF. The DNA of the CDR3 is TGCGGGGGGGGACTAGCGGGATCAGAGACCCAGTACTTC. Full variable domain (rest looked up from reference TRBV29-1 and TRBJ2-5): SAVISQKPSRDICQRGTSLTIQCQVDSQVTMMFWYRQQPGQSLTLIATANQGSEATYESGFVIDKFPISRPNLTFSTLTVSNMSPEDSSIYLCGGGLAGSETQYFGPGTRLLVL.

This chain connects TRBV30 to TRBJ1-1, with D uncertain. Germline loops: CDR1 GTSNPN, CDR2 SVGIG (reference sequence). The CDR3 covers 15 residues. The germline V and J ends were trimmed by 0 bases and 1 base, with 12 bases remaining between them. The CDR3 sequence is CAWSVVGNWNTEAFF. In DNA, the CDR3 is TGTGCCTGGAGTGTAGTGGGTAATTGGAACACTGAAGCTTTCTTT.

This clone was detected only once. This CDR3 is also generated by other DNA sequences in the sample. The J gene is TRBJ2-3, the V gene TRBV7-9; D may be TRBD1 (6 bases). This CDR3 comprises 15 residues. Germline values: CDR1 SEHNR, CDR2 FQNEAQ (reference sequence). V was trimmed by 5 bases and J by 0 bases, leaving 12 bases between them. CDR3 coding DNA: TGTGCCAGCAGCCCTCTAGGGGGTAGCACAGATACGCAGTATTTT. Its protein is CASSPLGGSTDTQYF.

This chain connects TRBV10-1 to TRBJ2-5; D is unresolved. Germline V CDR1 and CDR2: WNHNN, SYGVQD (reference sequence). Trimming left V 3 bases short and J 4 bases short, with 9 bases between. The CDR3 contains 13 residues. The DNA for the CDR3 is TGCGCCAGCAGTGAAGGTAGCCGAGAGACCCAGTACTTC. It encodes CASSEGSRETQYF.

The chain recombines TRBV30 with TRBJ2-7, with TRBD2 matching over 7 bases. V lost 5 bases and J lost 2; bases outside the gene matches: 6. The germline gives CDR1 GTSNPN, CDR2 SVGIG (reference sequence). CDR3 length: 13 residues. CDR3 residues: CAWYRDYPYEQYF. The DNA for the CDR3 is TGTGCCTGGTACCGGGACTACCCCTACGAGCAGTACTTC.

The chain couples TRBV7-2 to TRBJ2-5; D unresolved. Looked up from germline, CDR1 is SGHTA and CDR2 is FQGNSA. This CDR3 is 13 amino acids long. Trimming removed 6 bases at V and 5 bases at J, with 13 bases between. CDR3 in DNA: TGTGCCAGCAGGAGAAATCGGGTGGAGACCCAGTACTTC. Its translation: CASRRNRVETQYF.

V usage is TRBV2 and J usage is TRBJ2-3, with D hard to call. CDR1 and CDR2 from the germline V gene are SNHLY and FYNNEI. V lost 7 bases, J lost 0 bases, and 11 bases lay in between. The CDR3 runs to 14 residues. The CDR3 sequence: CASKSFHSTDTQYF. The CDR3, as DNA: TGTGCCAGCAAATCCTTCCATAGCACAGATACGCAGTATTTT.

This clone came up many times. This chain connects TRBV5-1 to TRBJ2-2; D uncertain. The CDR3 totals 15 residues. Trimming stripped 2 bases from V and 5 bases from J, with 13 bases between. CDR1 and CDR2 (germline): SGHRS, YFSETQ. CDR3 in amino acids: CASSLRLRETGELFF. CDR3 sequence (DNA): TGCGCCAGCAGCTTACGGCTCCGAGAGACCGGGGAGCTGTTTTTT.

J is TRBJ1-1 and V is TRBV18; tentative D call: TRBD1 (6 bases). V shed 4 bases and J shed 5 bases, with 14 bases lying between them. Germline CDR1 is KGHSH and CDR2 is LQKENI. The CDR3 is made up of 14 amino acids. The CDR3 DNA reads TGTGCCAGCTCACGAGGACAGTCCCAAACTGAAGCTTTCTTT. This translates into CASSRGQSQTEAFF.

The CDR3: CASSLIGGSVTDTQYF. CDR3 bases: TGCGCCAGCAGCTTAATCGGCGGGAGCGTGACAGATACGCAGTATTTT. This chain joins TRBV5-1 and TRBJ2-3; 7 bases fit TRBD2. The CDR3 contains 16 residues. CDR1 is SGHRS, CDR2 YFSETQ, per germline. The V and J ends lost 2 bases and 3 bases, in that order; junction bases with no gene match: 9. Complete variable domain (other parts from reference TRBV5-1 and TRBJ2-3): KAGVTQTPRYLIKTRGQQVTLSCSPISGHRSVSWYQQTPGQGLQFLFEYFSETQRNKGNFPGRFSGRQFSNSRSEMNVSTLELGDSALYLCASSLIGGSVTDTQYFGPGTRLTVL.

V is TRBV28 and J is TRBJ2-7, with TRBD2 matching over 10 bases. V shed 5 bases and J 7 bases; nucleotides not matched to a gene: 20. Germline lookup yields CDR1 MDHEN and CDR2 SYDVKM. This CDR3 has 18 amino acids. The chain's CDR3 is CASSPPWGYIAGGREQYF. Here the CDR3 DNA reads TGTGCCAGCAGTCCCCCGTGGGGTTATATAGCGGGAGGTAGGGAGCAGTACTTC.

The chain combines TRBV18 with TRBJ2-3; no clear D. V was trimmed by 3 bases and J by 1 base, leaving 8 bases between them. Germline assignment: CDR1 KGHSH and CDR2 LQKENI. The CDR3 has 14 residues. CDR3 nucleotide sequence: TGTGCCAGCTCACCTTGGGTAGGCACAGATACGCAGTATTTT. Translation gives CASSPWVGTDTQYF.

This rearrangement joins TRBV7-9 to TRBJ2-7; 9 bases fit TRBD1. The CDR3 sequence is 17 residues long. J gave up 5 bases and V 6 bases, and 17 bases lay outside the gene matches. Germline V lookup: CDR1 SEHNR, CDR2 FQNEAQ (reference sequence). The CDR3 DNA sequence: TGTGCCAGCAGACGGGGGCCGGGACAGGGTGACTTCGACGAGCAGTACTTC. The encoded protein is CASRRGPGQGDFDEQYF.

The J gene is TRBJ2-7, the V gene TRBV5-1; 8 bases are a match to TRBD2. J gave up 7 bases and V 3 bases, and 15 bases lay outside the gene matches. Germline CDR1 is SGHRS and CDR2 is YFSETQ. This CDR3 has 16 amino acids. The CDR3 reads CASSSNTPGLVIEQYF. The CDR3 nucleotides read TGCGCCAGCAGCTCGAACACCCCGGGACTAGTGATAGAGCAGTACTTC.

The chain carries TRBV29-1 and TRBJ2-5; D may be TRBD2 (6 bases). This CDR3 contains 12 residues. V lost 7 bases, J lost 11 bases, and 20 bases lay in between. Per the germline V gene, CDR1 is SQVTM and CDR2 is ANQGSEA. The CDR3 sequence is CSAGTPGKEQYF. The DNA for the CDR3 is TGCAGCGCGGGGACTCCCGGTAAGGAGCAGTACTTC. The complete variable domain, with remaining parts taken from reference TRBV29-1 and TRBJ2-5, reads SAVISQKPSRDICQRGTSLTIQCQVDSQVTMMFWYRQQPGQSLTLIATANQGSEATYESGFVIDKFPISRPNLTFSTLTVSNMSPEDSSIYLCSAGTPGKEQYFGPGTRLLVL.

Many counts were recorded for this clone. The chain recombines TRBV11-2 with TRBJ1-2; 8 nucleotides align to TRBD1. With V trimmed by 3 bases and J by 3 bases, 12 bases remained unmatched. Germline CDR1 is SGHAT and CDR2 is FQNNGV. This CDR3 is 17 amino acids long. This chain's CDR3 is CASSFSWTEQGDYGYTF. Here the CDR3 DNA reads TGTGCCAGCAGCTTCAGCTGGACCGAACAGGGGGACTATGGCTACACCTTC.

The chain joins TRBV19 to TRBJ2-1, with 12 bases lining up with TRBD2. Germline loops: CDR1 LNHDA, CDR2 SQIVND (reference sequence). The CDR3 is 16 residues long. Germline trimming cut 7 bases from V and 7 bases from J; bases unmatched to any gene: 11. The CDR3 coding sequence is TGTGCCAGTACCAGGACTAGCGGGGAAGTTTGGAATGAGCAGTTCTTC. Encoded protein: CASTRTSGEVWNEQFF.